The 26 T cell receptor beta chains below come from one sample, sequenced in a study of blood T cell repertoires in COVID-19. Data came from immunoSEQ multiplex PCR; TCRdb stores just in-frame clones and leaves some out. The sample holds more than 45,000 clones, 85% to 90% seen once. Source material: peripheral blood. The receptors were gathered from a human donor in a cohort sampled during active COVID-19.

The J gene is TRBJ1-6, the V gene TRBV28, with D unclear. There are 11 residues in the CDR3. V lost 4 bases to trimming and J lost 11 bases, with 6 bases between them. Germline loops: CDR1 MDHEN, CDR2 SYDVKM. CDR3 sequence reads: CASSYSPPLHF. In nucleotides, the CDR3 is TGTGCCAGCAGTTATAGTCCACCCCTCCACTTT.

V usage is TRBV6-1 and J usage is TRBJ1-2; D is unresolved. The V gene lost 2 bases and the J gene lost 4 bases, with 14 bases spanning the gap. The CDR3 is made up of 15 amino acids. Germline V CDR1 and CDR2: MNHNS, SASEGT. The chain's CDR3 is CASSENPGRIYGYTF. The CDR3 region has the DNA TGTGCCAGCAGTGAAAACCCAGGAAGAATCTATGGCTACACCTTC.

This CDR3 is CARTGVGDNEQFF. The CDR3 region has the DNA TGTGCCAGGACGGGAGTAGGGGATAATGAGCAGTTCTTC. The chain employs TRBV19 and TRBJ2-1; D is possibly TRBD2 (6 bases). Germline lookup yields CDR1 LNHDA and CDR2 SQIVND (reference sequence). The CDR3 is 13 amino acids. The V and J ends lost 9 bases and 7 bases respectively, with 16 bases between them.

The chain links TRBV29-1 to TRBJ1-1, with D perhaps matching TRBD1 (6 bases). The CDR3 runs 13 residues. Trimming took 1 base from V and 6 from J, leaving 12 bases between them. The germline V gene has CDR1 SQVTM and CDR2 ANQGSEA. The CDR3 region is CSVEGQGWAEAFF. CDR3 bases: TGCAGCGTTGAAGGTCAGGGGTGGGCTGAAGCTTTCTTT.

The CDR3 loop is CASSIQGVPSDEQYF. The CDR3 region has the DNA TGCGCCAGCAGTATACAGGGGGTCCCTTCGGACGAGCAGTACTTC. The rearrangement links TRBV5-1 to TRBJ2-7; 8 nucleotides match TRBD1. The CDR3 sequence is 15 residues long. Germline V gene lookup returns CDR1 SGHRS and CDR2 YFSETQ. The ends lost 5 bases at V and 5 bases at J; junction bases unmatched: 12.

CDR3 nucleotide sequence: TGTGCCAGCAGCGGGCGGGGTAGCGGGGGGCTCTACGAGCAGTACTTC. Translation: CASSGRGSGGLYEQYF. The chain links TRBV7-2 to TRBJ2-7; 10 bases map to TRBD2. The CDR3 extends over 16 amino acids. The J segment lost 3 bases and the V segment lost 5 bases, leaving 10 bases of the junction unmatched. Per the germline V gene, CDR1 is SGHTA and CDR2 is FQGNSA.

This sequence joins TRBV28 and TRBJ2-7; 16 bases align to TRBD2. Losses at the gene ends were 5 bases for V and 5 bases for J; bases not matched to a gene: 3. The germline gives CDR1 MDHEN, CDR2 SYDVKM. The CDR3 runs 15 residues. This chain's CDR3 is CASSEGLAGGNEQYV. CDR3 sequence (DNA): TGTGCCAGCAGTGAGGGACTAGCGGGAGGGAACGAGCAGTACGTC.

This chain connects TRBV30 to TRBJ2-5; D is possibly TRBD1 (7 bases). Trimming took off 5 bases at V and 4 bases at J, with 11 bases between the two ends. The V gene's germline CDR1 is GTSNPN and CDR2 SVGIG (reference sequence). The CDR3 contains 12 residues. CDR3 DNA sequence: TGTGCCTGGGGAGGGGGCCTAGAGACCCAGTACTTC. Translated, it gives CAWGGGLETQYF.

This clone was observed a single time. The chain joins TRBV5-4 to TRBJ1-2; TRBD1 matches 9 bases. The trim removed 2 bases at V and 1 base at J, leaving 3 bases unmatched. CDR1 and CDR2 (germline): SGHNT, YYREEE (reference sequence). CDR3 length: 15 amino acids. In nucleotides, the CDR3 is TGTGCCAGCAGCTTCGGGACAGGGATTAACTATGGCTACACCTTC. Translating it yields CASSFGTGINYGYTF.

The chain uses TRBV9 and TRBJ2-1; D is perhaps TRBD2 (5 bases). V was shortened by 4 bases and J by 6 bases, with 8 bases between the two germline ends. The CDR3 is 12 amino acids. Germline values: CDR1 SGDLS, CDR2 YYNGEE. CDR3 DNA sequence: TGTGCCAGCAGCCGAGGGAGCAATGAGCAGTTCTTC. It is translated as CASSRGSNEQFF.

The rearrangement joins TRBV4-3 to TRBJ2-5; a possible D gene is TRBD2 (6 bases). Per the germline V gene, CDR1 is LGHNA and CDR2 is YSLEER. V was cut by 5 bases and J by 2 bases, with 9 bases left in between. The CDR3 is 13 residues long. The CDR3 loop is CASSGTLQETQYF. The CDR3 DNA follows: TGCGCCAGCAGCGGGACTCTGCAAGAGACCCAGTACTTC.

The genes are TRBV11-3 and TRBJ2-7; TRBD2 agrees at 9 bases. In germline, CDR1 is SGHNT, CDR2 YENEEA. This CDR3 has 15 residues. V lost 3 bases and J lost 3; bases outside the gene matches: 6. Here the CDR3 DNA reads TGTGCCAGCAGCTTGGGTTCGACTAGCGGCTACGAGCAGTACGTC. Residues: CASSLGSTSGYEQYV.

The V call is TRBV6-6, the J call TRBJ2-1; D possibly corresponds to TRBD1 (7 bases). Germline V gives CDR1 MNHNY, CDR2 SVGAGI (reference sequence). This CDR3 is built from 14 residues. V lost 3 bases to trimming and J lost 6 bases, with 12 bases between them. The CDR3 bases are TGTGCCAGCAGTTATCAGCAGGGGGGCAATGAGCAGTTCTTC. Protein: CASSYQQGGNEQFF.

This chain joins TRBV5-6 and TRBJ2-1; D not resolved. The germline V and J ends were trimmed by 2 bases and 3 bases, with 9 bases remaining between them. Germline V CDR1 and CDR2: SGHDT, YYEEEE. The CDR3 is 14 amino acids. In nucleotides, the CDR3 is TGTGCCAGCAGCTTTGGCACACGCTACAATGAGCAGTTCTTC. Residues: CASSFGTRYNEQFF.

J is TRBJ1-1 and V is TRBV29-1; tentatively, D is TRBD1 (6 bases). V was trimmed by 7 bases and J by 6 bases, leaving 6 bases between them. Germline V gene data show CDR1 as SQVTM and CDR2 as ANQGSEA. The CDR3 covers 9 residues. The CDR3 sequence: CSAGAEAFF. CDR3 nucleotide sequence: TGCAGCGCAGGGGCTGAAGCTTTCTTT.

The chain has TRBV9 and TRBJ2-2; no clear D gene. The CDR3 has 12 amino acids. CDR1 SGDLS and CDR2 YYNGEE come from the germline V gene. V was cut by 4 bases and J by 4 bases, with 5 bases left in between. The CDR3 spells CASSFITGELFF. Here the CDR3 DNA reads TGTGCCAGCAGCTTTATCACCGGGGAGCTGTTTTTT.

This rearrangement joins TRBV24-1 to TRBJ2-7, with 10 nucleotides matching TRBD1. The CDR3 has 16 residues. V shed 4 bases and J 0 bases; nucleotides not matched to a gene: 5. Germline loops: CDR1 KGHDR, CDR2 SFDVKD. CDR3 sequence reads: CATSDPGTGDSYEQYF. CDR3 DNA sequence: TGTGCCACCAGTGACCCCGGGACAGGGGACTCCTACGAGCAGTACTTC.

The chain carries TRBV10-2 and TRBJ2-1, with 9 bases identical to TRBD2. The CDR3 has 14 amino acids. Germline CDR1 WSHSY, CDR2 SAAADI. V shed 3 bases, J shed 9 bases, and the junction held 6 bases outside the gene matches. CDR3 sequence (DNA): TGCGCCAGCAGTGAACGCGGGAGGGCCATTGAGCAGTTCTTC. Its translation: CASSERGRAIEQFF.

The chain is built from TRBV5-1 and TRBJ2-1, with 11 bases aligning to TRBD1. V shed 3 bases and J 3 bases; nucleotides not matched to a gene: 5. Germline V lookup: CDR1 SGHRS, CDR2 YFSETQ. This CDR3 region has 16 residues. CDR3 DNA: TGCGCCAGCAGCTATTCCGGGACAGGGGGCTACAATGAGCAGTTCTTC. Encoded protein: CASSYSGTGGYNEQFF.

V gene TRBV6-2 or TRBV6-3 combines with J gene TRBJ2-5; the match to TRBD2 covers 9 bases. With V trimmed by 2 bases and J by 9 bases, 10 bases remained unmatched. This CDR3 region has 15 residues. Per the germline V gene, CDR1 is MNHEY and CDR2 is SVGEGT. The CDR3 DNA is TGTGCCAGCAGTTACGAGACTAGCGGTGCAGATGCCCAGTACTTC. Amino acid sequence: CASSYETSGADAQYF.

The CDR3 is CASSHRTGGYNEKLFF. CDR3 bases: TGTGCCAGCAGCCACCGGACAGGGGGTTATAATGAAAAACTGTTTTTT. J is TRBJ1-4 and V is TRBV3-1 (or the pseudogene TRBV3-2); 10 bases line up with TRBD1. V lost 3 bases to trimming and J lost 4 bases; unmatched junction nucleotides: 5. Germline V gene lookup returns CDR1 LGHDT and CDR2 YNNKEL (reference sequence). The CDR3 length is 16 residues.

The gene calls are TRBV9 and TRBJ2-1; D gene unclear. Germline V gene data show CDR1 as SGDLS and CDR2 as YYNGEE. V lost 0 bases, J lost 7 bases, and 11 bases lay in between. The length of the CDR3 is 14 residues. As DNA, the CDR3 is TGTGCCAGCAGCGTAGTGGAGAGCCATAATGAGCAGTTCTTC. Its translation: CASSVVESHNEQFF.

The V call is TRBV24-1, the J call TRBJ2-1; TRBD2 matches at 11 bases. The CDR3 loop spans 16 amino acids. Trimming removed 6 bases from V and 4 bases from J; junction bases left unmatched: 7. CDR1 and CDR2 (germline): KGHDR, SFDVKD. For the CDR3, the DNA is TGTGCCACCAGTCCTAGCGGGAGGACTACTTACAATGAGCAGTTCTTC. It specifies CATSPSGRTTYNEQFF.

For the CDR3, the DNA is TGTGCCAGCAGCTTAGGAACTCTCGGTGAGCAGTTCTTC. Protein: CASSLGTLGEQFF. The rearrangement uses TRBV11-2 and TRBJ2-1; no clear D. Trimming cost V 1 base and J 9 bases, with 10 bases left between them. This CDR3 comprises 13 residues. Per the germline V gene, CDR1 is SGHAT and CDR2 is FQNNGV.

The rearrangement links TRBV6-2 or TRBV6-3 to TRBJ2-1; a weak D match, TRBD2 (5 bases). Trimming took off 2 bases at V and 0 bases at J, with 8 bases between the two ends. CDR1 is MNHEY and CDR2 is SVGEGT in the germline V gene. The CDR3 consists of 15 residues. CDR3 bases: TGTGCCAGCAGTTACGAGGGTAGCTCCTACAATGAGCAGTTCTTC. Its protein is CASSYEGSSYNEQFF.

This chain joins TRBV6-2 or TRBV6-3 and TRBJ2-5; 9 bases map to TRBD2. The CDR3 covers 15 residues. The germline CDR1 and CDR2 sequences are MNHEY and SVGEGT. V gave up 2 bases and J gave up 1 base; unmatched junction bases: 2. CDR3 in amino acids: CASSYSSGSQETQYF. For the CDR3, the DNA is TGTGCCAGCAGTTACAGTAGCGGGAGCCAAGAGACCCAGTACTTC.